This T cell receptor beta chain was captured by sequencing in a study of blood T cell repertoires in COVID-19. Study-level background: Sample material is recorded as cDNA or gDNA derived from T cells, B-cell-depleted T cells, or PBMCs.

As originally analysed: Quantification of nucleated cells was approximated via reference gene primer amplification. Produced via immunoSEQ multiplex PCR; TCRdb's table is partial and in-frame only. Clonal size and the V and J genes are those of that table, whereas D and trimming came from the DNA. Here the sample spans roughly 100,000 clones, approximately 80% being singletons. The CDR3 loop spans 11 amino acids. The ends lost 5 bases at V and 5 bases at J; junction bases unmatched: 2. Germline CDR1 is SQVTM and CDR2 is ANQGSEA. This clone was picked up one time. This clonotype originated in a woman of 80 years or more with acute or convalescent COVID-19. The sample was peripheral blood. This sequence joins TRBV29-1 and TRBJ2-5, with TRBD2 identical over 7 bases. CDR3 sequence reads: CSVREGETQYF. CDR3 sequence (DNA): TGCAGCGTTAGGGAGGGGGAGACCCAGTACTTC.